Many counts were recorded for the clone carrying this TCR beta chain. Its antigen is unidentified. Time point specified: newly diagnosed GD, antithyroid drugs for less than 3 months. The TCR library was made from RNA that had been extracted from PBMCs in TRIzol. The data stem from a study of regulatory T cells in long-lasting Graves disease. General study results and limits: The study found TRBV28, TRBJ1-2 and TRBJ2-5 favored in persistent disease. Whereas new patients shared 950 to 1,000 public clonotypes, persistent patients shared more, at under 3,500.

CDR3-region Arm-PCR and iRepertoire HTBI primers produced the TCR beta libraries. Methods used by the authors: Sequenced samples collectively carried roughly 60 TRBV and around 15 TRBJ segments. TCRdb re-called the multiplex PCR reads with MiXCR, one entry per CDR3 protein. The V and J calls follow TCRdb's processing rather than the paper's. The data show 350,000 to 550,000 distinct CDR3 sequences, 14% seen once. V was cut by 0 bases and J by 0 bases, with 24 bases left in between. The germline V gene encodes CDR1 MNHNS and CDR2 SASEGT. The CDR3 runs to 22 residues. These data were also filed under a second study, of T cells in Graves' hyperthyroidism and ophthalmopathy.

The chain carries TRBV6-1 and TRBJ2-6; D might be TRBD2 (5 bases). Material: peripheral blood mononuclear cells (PBMCs), obtained at new diagnosis, from a patient treated with antithyroid drugs. The origin of this receptor is a woman between 45 and 65 years old with Graves disease. The CDR3 loop reads CASSEAPAYRGGWISGANVLTF. The CDR3 nucleotides are TGTGCCAGCAGTGAAGCGCCCGCCTACAGAGGAGGCTGGATCTCTGGGGCCAACGTCCTGACTTTC.